The 29 T cell receptor beta chains below all came from one sample that was sequenced in a study of blood T cell repertoires in COVID-19. Clones were sequenced by immunoSEQ multiplex PCR, and TCRdb holds only the in-frame ones, with some missing. The sample has approximately 290,000 clones; around 88% are singletons. Sample: peripheral blood. The receptors were sampled from a man aged 25 to 40 with acute or convalescent COVID-19.

J is TRBJ2-3 and V is TRBV12-2; TRBD2 is the table's D call and was not checked against the DNA. TRBV12-2 corresponds to a pseudogene. The CDR3 sequence is 17 residues long. The CDR3 DNA sequence: TGTGCAAGTCGCTTAGCCCCTAGCGGGGGGTTAACAGATACGCAGTATTTT. This encodes CASRLAPSGGLTDTQYF.

The table lists this clone with a count of one. The chain joins TRBV24-1 to TRBJ1-3; 8 positions match TRBD1. This CDR3 is built from 15 residues. Trimming took 4 bases from V and 4 from J; bases not matched to a gene: 5. From germline, CDR1 is KGHDR and CDR2 SFDVKD. CDR3 sequence (DNA): TGTGCCACCAGTGACCTAGACAGGGGCGGAAACACCATATATTTT. Its translation is CATSDLDRGGNTIYF.

The chain has TRBV24-1 and TRBJ2-7; 8 nucleotides line up with TRBD2. Germline V gene lookup returns CDR1 KGHDR and CDR2 SFDVKD. This CDR3 comprises 16 residues. V trimming: 4 bases; J trimming: 3 bases; junction bases outside the gene matches: 10. CDR3 bases: TGTGCCACCAGTGACCCTAAGACTAGCGAGATCTACGAGCAGTACTTC. Protein: CATSDPKTSEIYEQYF.

This clone showed up just once. This sample also contains other DNA sequences that code for the same CDR3. The rearrangement joins TRBV19 to TRBJ1-5; TRBD1 matches at 8 bases. V was pared by 6 bases and J by 4 bases, with 8 bases of the junction left unmatched. The CDR3 contains 15 residues. Per germline, CDR1 LNHDA and CDR2 SQIVND (reference sequence). The CDR3 DNA is TGTGCCAGTAGCATCGGACAGGGCGGGAATCAGCCCCAGCATTTT. Amino acids: CASSIGQGGNQPQHF.

V and J are TRBV5-1 and TRBJ2-1; 8 bases are a match to TRBD2. This CDR3 has 19 residues. The germline V gene has CDR1 SGHRS and CDR2 YFSETQ. V trimming: 2 bases; J trimming: 0 bases; junction bases outside the gene matches: 13. The CDR3 sequence: CASSFLPTSGQISYNEQFF. In DNA form, the CDR3 reads TGCGCCAGCAGCTTCCTTCCTACTAGCGGCCAAATCTCCTACAATGAGCAGTTCTTC.

The gene calls are TRBV11-1 and TRBJ2-5, with D possibly TRBD2 on 6 matching bases. The CDR3 loop spans 14 amino acids. The V and J ends lost 5 bases and 4 bases respectively, with 14 bases between them. Germline-derived CDR1 and CDR2 are SGHAT and FQDESV (reference sequence). In nucleotides, the CDR3 is TGTGCCAGCAGCCCGACGAGGGGAGGAGAGACCCAGTACTTC. It encodes CASSPTRGGETQYF.

The chain has TRBV5-6 and TRBJ1-2; D unresolved. V was trimmed by 0 bases and J by 4 bases, leaving 13 bases between them. Per germline, CDR1 SGHDT and CDR2 YYEEEE. The CDR3 length is 15 residues. CDR3 in amino acids: CASSLATRGGYGYTF. CDR3 sequence (DNA): TGTGCCAGCAGCTTGGCCACTCGGGGAGGCTATGGCTACACCTTC.

V is TRBV7-2 and J is TRBJ1-3, with a possible D match to TRBD1 (6 bases). The CDR3 extends over 15 amino acids. Looked up from germline, CDR1 is SGHTA and CDR2 is FQGNSA. The V gene lost 3 bases and the J gene lost 4 bases, with 13 bases spanning the gap. The DNA for the CDR3 is TGTGCCAGCAGCTTGGGGGGGGCCTCGGGAAACACCATATATTTT. Translation gives CASSLGGASGNTIYF.

J is TRBJ2-5 and V is TRBV12-5; TRBD1 matches at 8 bases. CDR1 LGHNT and CDR2 FRNRAP come from the germline V gene. The junction had 12 bases not matched to a gene; V was cut back by 8 bases and J by 4 bases. This CDR3 region has 15 residues. The DNA for the CDR3 is TGTGCTAGTATTAGGCGACAGGGGACGGGAGAGACCCAGTACTTC. It specifies CASIRRQGTGETQYF.

The chain links TRBV4-1 to TRBJ2-2, with 8 bases that match TRBD2. CDR3 length: 15 residues. The J segment lost 8 bases and the V segment lost 2 bases, leaving 7 bases of the junction unmatched. The germline V gene has CDR1 MGHRA and CDR2 YSYEKL. The CDR3 is CASSQLGGAAGELFF. In nucleotides, the CDR3 is TGCGCCAGCAGCCAACTCGGGGGGGCGGCTGGGGAGCTGTTTTTT.

In this sample, this clone turned up a few times. The CDR3 reads CASSQRVDSDFGYGYTF. CDR3 in DNA: TGCGCCAGCAGCCAACGGGTCGACTCGGACTTTGGCTATGGCTACACCTTC. This chain uses TRBV4-1 with TRBJ1-2, with D hard to call. Germline CDR1 MGHRA, CDR2 YSYEKL. This CDR3 spans 17 amino acids. Trimming pared 2 bases from V and 4 bases from J, leaving 20 bases between.

This clone has a single count. In DNA form, the CDR3 reads TGCGCCAGCAGCCCGGGAGGGGCCTCGGAAAACATTCAGTACTTC. Protein product: CASSPGGASENIQYF. This chain links TRBV5-1 with TRBJ2-4; 8 positions match TRBD2. The CDR3 runs to 15 residues. The ends lost 4 bases at V and 5 bases at J; junction bases unmatched: 8. From germline, CDR1 is SGHRS and CDR2 YFSETQ.

The chain links TRBV7-9 to TRBJ1-4; D gene uncertain. V lost 6 bases, J lost 5 bases, and 7 bases lay in between. Germline V CDR1 and CDR2: SEHNR, FQNEAQ (reference sequence). The CDR3 sequence is 12 residues long. The CDR3 DNA follows: TGTGCCAGCAGGACGGGGAATGAAAAACTGTTTTTT. Amino acid sequence: CASRTGNEKLFF.

The chain recombines TRBV5-1 with TRBJ2-7; 12 bases agree with TRBD2. V lost 5 bases and J lost 3; bases outside the gene matches: 3. CDR1 is SGHRS and CDR2 is YFSETQ in the germline V gene. CDR3 length: 14 residues. The CDR3 bases are TGCGCCAGCAGACTAGCGGGAGGATACTACGAGCAGTACTTC. Its protein product is CASRLAGGYYEQYF.

CDR3 protein: CASSRGHSSYEQYF. The CDR3, as DNA: TGTGCCAGCTCACGGGGACACAGCTCCTACGAGCAGTACTTC. The rearrangement links TRBV18 to TRBJ2-7; possibly TRBD1 for D (6 bases). V gave up 4 bases and J gave up 0 bases, with 10 bases separating them. This CDR3 contains 14 residues. Germline V lookup: CDR1 KGHSH, CDR2 LQKENI.

This clone has just one count. The chain has TRBV30 and TRBJ1-4; D remains unclear. V was trimmed by 1 base and J by 4 bases, leaving 13 bases between them. The CDR3 runs to 15 residues. Germline-derived CDR1 and CDR2 are GTSNPN and SVGIG (reference sequence). The CDR3 here is CAWSGALAFNEKLFF. The CDR3 bases are TGTGCCTGGAGTGGGGCGTTGGCTTTTAATGAAAAACTGTTTTTT.

The chain recombines TRBV4-1 with TRBJ2-7, with TRBD2 as a possible D gene (6 bases). Germline V gene sequence: CDR1 MGHRA, CDR2 YSYEKL. V was pared by 1 base and J by 6 bases, with 13 bases between. The CDR3 spans 14 residues. The CDR3 nucleotides read TGCGCCAGCAGCCAAGTCCTGGCGGGGTTCGAGCAGTACTTC. Translating it yields CASSQVLAGFEQYF.

The table lists this clone with a few counts. The J gene is TRBJ1-5, the V gene TRBV5-1, with D perhaps TRBD1 (6 bases). Germline V gives CDR1 SGHRS, CDR2 YFSETQ. Trimming removed 0 bases from V and 1 base from J, with 14 bases in between. The length of the CDR3 is 17 residues. The CDR3 region has the DNA TGCGCCAGCAGCTTGGATGGCAGGGGTACGAGCAATCAGCCCCAGCATTTT. Its translation: CASSLDGRGTSNQPQHF. The full variable domain, with the rest looked up from reference TRBV5-1 and TRBJ1-5, is KAGVTQTPRYLIKTRGQQVTLSCSPISGHRSVSWYQQTPGQGLQFLFEYFSETQRNKGNFPGRFSGRQFSNSRSEMNVSTLELGDSALYLCASSLDGRGTSNQPQHFGDGTRLSIL.

The chain is built from TRBV6-2 or TRBV6-3 and TRBJ2-1; 12 bases match TRBD2. The CDR3 totals 17 residues. The junction had 12 bases not matched to a gene; V was cut back by 5 bases and J by 7 bases. Germline V lookup: CDR1 MNHEY, CDR2 SVGEGT. CDR3 DNA sequence: TGTGCCAGCAGTCCGAATAAACGACTAGCGGGAGTAAATGAGCAGTTCTTC. It encodes CASSPNKRLAGVNEQFF.

This clone came up once. The V call is TRBV27, the J call TRBJ2-2; 10 bases match TRBD2. The CDR3 is made up of 18 amino acids. The V gene end was trimmed by 5 bases and the J gene end by 4 bases; junction bases not matched to a gene: 13. Germline V gene data show CDR1 as MNHEY and CDR2 as SMNVEV (reference sequence). The CDR3 nucleotides are TGTGCCAGCAGTGGACAAAATCTAGCGGGAGTTGTCACCGGGGAGCTGTTTTTT. This encodes CASSGQNLAGVVTGELFF.

The rearrangement links TRBV27 to TRBJ1-2; TRBD1 aligns across 7 bases. The germline V gene has CDR1 MNHEY and CDR2 SMNVEV (reference sequence). J gave up 5 bases and V 5 bases, and 11 bases lay outside the gene matches. This CDR3 has 15 amino acids. The CDR3 coding sequence is TGTGCCAGCAGTCCTGAGAGAGCAGGGGGTTATGGCTACACCTTC. Protein product: CASSPERAGGYGYTF.

The chain couples TRBV7-3 to TRBJ2-2, with D possibly being TRBD1 (6 bases). Per the germline V gene, CDR1 is SGHTA and CDR2 is FQGTGA. Trimming shortened V by 6 bases and J by 4 bases, and 15 bases separated the two germline ends. The CDR3 spans 15 residues. The CDR3 nucleotides read TGTGCCAGCAGGGTCAATACAGGGATCACCGGGGAGCTGTTTTTT. Encoded protein: CASRVNTGITGELFF.

The genes are TRBV19 and TRBJ2-2, with D tentatively TRBD2 (6 bases). Germline V gene lookup returns CDR1 LNHDA and CDR2 SQIVND (reference sequence). Trimming stripped 0 bases from V and 5 bases from J, with 10 bases between. The CDR3 extends over 15 amino acids. This CDR3 reads CASSIEGGGTGELFF. In nucleotides, the CDR3 is TGTGCCAGTAGTATAGAGGGCGGAGGGACCGGGGAGCTGTTTTTT.

The rearrangement links TRBV19 to TRBJ2-1; tentatively, D is TRBD2 (6 bases). Germline V gene sequence: CDR1 LNHDA, CDR2 SQIVND (reference sequence). Trimming took off 5 bases at V and 7 bases at J, with 12 bases between the two ends. The length of the CDR3 is 13 residues. DNA of the CDR3: TGTGCCAGTAGTCTGAATGGGGGGAATGAGCAGTTCTTC. Amino acids: CASSLNGGNEQFF.

The CDR3 is CASTGLAGGYGANVLTF. The DNA of the CDR3 is TGTGCCAGCACCGGACTAGCGGGAGGGTATGGGGCCAACGTCCTGACTTTC. The chain couples TRBV7-9 to TRBJ2-6, with 15 nucleotides matching TRBD2. The CDR3 runs 17 residues. V gave up 7 bases and J gave up 3 bases; unmatched junction bases: 4. The germline gives CDR1 SEHNR, CDR2 FQNEAQ (reference sequence).

J is TRBJ1-5 and V is TRBV27; D might be TRBD1 (5 bases). V was clipped by 9 bases and J by 9 bases, with 9 bases between them. The CDR3 length is 10 residues. Germline V gene lookup returns CDR1 MNHEY and CDR2 SMNVEV (reference sequence). CDR3 residues: CASGARPQHF. DNA of the CDR3: TGTGCCAGTGGGGCCCGGCCCCAGCATTTT.

CDR3: CATSDPNLAGAETQYF. CDR3 nucleotide sequence: TGTGCCACCAGTGACCCCAATTTAGCGGGAGCAGAGACCCAGTACTTC. This chain joins TRBV24-1 and TRBJ2-5; 9 bases are shared with TRBD2. The trim removed 4 bases at V and 4 bases at J, leaving 9 bases unmatched. The CDR3 extends over 16 amino acids. In germline, CDR1 is KGHDR, CDR2 SFDVKD.

The chain couples TRBV30 to TRBJ2-7; 8 bases are a match to TRBD2. The length of the CDR3 is 13 residues. J lost 5 bases, V lost 5 bases, and 8 bases had no gene match. Germline values: CDR1 GTSNPN, CDR2 SVGIG (reference sequence). CDR3 sequence (DNA): TGTGCCTGGGATAGCGGGATTGAACACGAGCAGTACTTC. Its protein product is CAWDSGIEHEQYF.

This chain connects TRBV28 to TRBJ1-4; D gene unclear. Germline V gene lookup returns CDR1 MDHEN and CDR2 SYDVKM. Trimming took 3 bases from V and 10 from J, leaving 9 bases between them. This CDR3 has 12 residues. This chain's CDR3 is CASSFNARKLFF. CDR3 sequence (DNA): TGTGCCAGCAGTTTCAATGCTAGAAAACTGTTTTTT.